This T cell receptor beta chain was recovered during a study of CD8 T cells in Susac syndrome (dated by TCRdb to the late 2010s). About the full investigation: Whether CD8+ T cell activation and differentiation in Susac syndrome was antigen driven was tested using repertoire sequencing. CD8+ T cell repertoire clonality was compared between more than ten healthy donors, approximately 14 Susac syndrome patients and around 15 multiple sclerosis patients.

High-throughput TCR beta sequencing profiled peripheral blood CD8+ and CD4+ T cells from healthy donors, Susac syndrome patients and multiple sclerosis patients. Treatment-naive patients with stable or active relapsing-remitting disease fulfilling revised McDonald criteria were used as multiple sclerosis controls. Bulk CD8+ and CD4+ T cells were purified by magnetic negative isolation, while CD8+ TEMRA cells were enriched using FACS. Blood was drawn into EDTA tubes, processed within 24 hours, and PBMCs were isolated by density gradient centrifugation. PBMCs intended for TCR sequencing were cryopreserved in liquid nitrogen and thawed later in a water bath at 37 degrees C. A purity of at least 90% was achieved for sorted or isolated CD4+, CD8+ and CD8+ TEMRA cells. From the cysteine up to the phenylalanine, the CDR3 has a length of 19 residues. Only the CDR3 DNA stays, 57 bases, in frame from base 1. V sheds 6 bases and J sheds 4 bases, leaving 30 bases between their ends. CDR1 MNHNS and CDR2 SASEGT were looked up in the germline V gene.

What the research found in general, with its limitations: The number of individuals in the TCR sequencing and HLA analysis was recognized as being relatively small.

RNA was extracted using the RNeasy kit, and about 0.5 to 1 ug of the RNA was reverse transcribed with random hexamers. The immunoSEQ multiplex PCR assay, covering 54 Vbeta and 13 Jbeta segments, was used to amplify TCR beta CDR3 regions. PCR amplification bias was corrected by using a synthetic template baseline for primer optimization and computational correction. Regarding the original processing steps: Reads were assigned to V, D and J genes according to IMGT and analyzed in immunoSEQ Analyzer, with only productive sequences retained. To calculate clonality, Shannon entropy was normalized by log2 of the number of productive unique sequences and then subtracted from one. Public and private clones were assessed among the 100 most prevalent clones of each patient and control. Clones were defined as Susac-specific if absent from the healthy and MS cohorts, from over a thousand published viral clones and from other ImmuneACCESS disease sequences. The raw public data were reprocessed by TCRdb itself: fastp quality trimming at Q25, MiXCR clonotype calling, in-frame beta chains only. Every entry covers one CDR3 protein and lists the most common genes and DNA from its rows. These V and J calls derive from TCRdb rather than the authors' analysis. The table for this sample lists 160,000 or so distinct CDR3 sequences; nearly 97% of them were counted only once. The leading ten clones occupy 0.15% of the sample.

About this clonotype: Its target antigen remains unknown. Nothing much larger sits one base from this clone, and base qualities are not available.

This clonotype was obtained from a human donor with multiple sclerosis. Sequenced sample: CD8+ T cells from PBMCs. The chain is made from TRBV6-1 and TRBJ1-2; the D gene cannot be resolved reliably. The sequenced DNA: TGTGCCAGCAGCCCCGGGGTTGGCCCTAAATCTCTCCAGCTCTATGGCTACACCTTC. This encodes CASSPGVGPKSLQLYGYTF.